The 32 T cell receptor beta chains below were found in one sample sequenced in a study of T cell changes during pregnancy in multiple sclerosis. Clones were sequenced by immunoSEQ multiplex PCR, and TCRdb holds only the in-frame ones, with some missing. The profile shows 30,000 to 45,000 clones, 91% of them singletons. The sample here was CD8+ T cells from peripheral blood mononuclear cells, taken after pregnancy. These receptors were collected from a female donor with multiple sclerosis, enrolled in a pregnancy study.

This rearrangement joins TRBV7-9 to TRBJ2-1; D is unclear. Deletions cut 5 bases from V and 0 bases from J, with 8 bases between. This CDR3 has 14 amino acids. Germline assignment: CDR1 SEHNR and CDR2 FQNEAQ (reference sequence). The DNA for the CDR3 is TGTGCCAGCAGCGCTAGTAGCTCCTACAATGAGCAGTTCTTC. It encodes CASSASSSYNEQFF.

The chain is built from TRBV6-5 and TRBJ1-4, with a possible D match to TRBD1 (6 bases). The CDR3 sequence is 13 residues long. Germline assignment: CDR1 MNHEY and CDR2 SVGAGI. The V end lost 2 bases, the J end lost 5 bases, and 6 bases lay between the germline ends. The CDR3 sequence: CASSYGGNEKLFF. In DNA, the CDR3 is TGTGCCAGCAGTTACGGGGGCAATGAAAAACTGTTTTTT.

The CDR3 reads CASSASPRQGGRKDTQYF. CDR3 sequence (DNA): TGTGCCAGCAGCGCTTCCCCTCGACAGGGTGGAAGGAAAGATACGCAGTATTTT. The chain has TRBV9 and TRBJ2-3; 7 nucleotides match TRBD1. Per the germline V gene, CDR1 is SGDLS and CDR2 is YYNGEE. After removal of 3 bases from V and 5 bases from J, the junction contained 18 bases not matched to a gene. CDR3 length equals 18 residues.

The chain recombines TRBV5-1 with TRBJ2-7; D is perhaps TRBD2 (5 bases). With 6 bases removed from V and 3 bases from J, the gap between germline ends came to 10 bases. This CDR3 is 12 amino acids long. Germline CDR1 reads SGHRS; CDR2 reads YFSETQ. The CDR3 nucleotides are TGCGCCAGCAACGGGGATTACTACGAGCAGTACTTC. Translating gives CASNGDYYEQYF.

The rearrangement joins TRBV7-9 to TRBJ1-1; 7 bases agree with TRBD1. J gave up 1 base and V 3 bases, and 2 bases lay outside the gene matches. Germline values: CDR1 SEHNR, CDR2 FQNEAQ (reference sequence). The length of the CDR3 is 14 residues. This CDR3 reads CASSLNRGNTEAFF. CDR3 nucleotide sequence: TGTGCCAGCAGCTTGAACAGGGGGAACACTGAAGCTTTCTTT.

This sequence joins TRBV6-6 and TRBJ1-4; D gene unclear. Germline CDR1 reads MNHNY; CDR2 reads SVGAGI (reference sequence). The CDR3 is 12 residues long. The germline V and J ends were trimmed by 0 bases and 11 bases, with 7 bases remaining between them. As DNA, the CDR3 is TGTGCCAGCAGTTACTCCGCGGGTAAACTGTTTTTT. The encoded protein is CASSYSAGKLFF.

The genes are TRBV27 and TRBJ1-1; D may be TRBD1 (5 bases). CDR3 size: 17 residues. Germline V CDR1 and CDR2: MNHEY, SMNVEV (reference sequence). Trimming cost V 5 bases and J 1 base, with 20 bases left between them. This CDR3 reads CASSPRQGLGPNTEAFF. The CDR3 nucleotides read TGTGCCAGCAGTCCACGGCAGGGCCTCGGCCCGAACACTGAAGCTTTCTTT.

The CDR3 is CASRGQTYEQYF. For the CDR3, the DNA is TGTGCCAGCAGGGGACAGACCTACGAGCAGTACTTC. The chain links TRBV2 to TRBJ2-7; 7 bases are shared with TRBD1. The CDR3 is 12 amino acids. Germline V gene sequence: CDR1 SNHLY, CDR2 FYNNEI. V gave up 6 bases and J gave up 2 bases; unmatched junction bases: 1.

The CDR3 loop is CASSPDRVEQYF. The CDR3 nucleotides read TGTGCCAGCAGCCCCGATCGCGTCGAGCAGTACTTC. The chain recombines TRBV11-2 with TRBJ2-7, with no clear D. The V gene's germline CDR1 is SGHAT and CDR2 FQNNGV. This CDR3 is 12 amino acids long. Trimming took 5 bases from V and 6 from J, leaving 11 bases between them.

This rearrangement joins TRBV7-2 to TRBJ2-5; the D is unclear. In germline, CDR1 is SGHTA, CDR2 FQGNSA. V dropped 2 bases and J dropped 4 bases, with 8 bases sitting between them. The CDR3 is 13 residues long. CDR3 loop: CASSLNQIETQYF. The CDR3 bases are TGTGCCAGCAGCTTAAATCAGATAGAGACCCAGTACTTC.

The V call is TRBV7-9, the J call TRBJ2-2; 9 nucleotides agree with TRBD2. CDR3 length: 16 residues. CDR1 SEHNR and CDR2 FQNEAQ come from the germline V gene (reference sequence). The ends lost 5 bases at V and 6 bases at J; junction bases unmatched: 10. CDR3 nucleotides: TGTGCCAGCAGCCCTAGCGGGACTAGGGACGCCGGGGAGCTGTTTTTT. Its translation is CASSPSGTRDAGELFF. Full variable domain (rest looked up from reference TRBV7-9 and TRBJ2-2): DTGVSQNPRHKITKRGQNVTFRCDPISEHNRLYWYRQTLGQGPEFLTYFQNEAQLEKSRLLSDRFSAERPKGSFSTLEIQRTEQGDSAMYLCASSPSGTRDAGELFFGEGSRLTVL.

The V gene is TRBV7-9, the J gene TRBJ1-1, with D unresolved. The CDR3 extends over 13 amino acids. Trimming cost V 3 bases and J 12 bases, with 17 bases left between them. Looked up from germline, CDR1 is SEHNR and CDR2 is FQNEAQ (reference sequence). CDR3 DNA: TGTGCCAGCAGCTTTTTGATAGCGGGCGTAACTTTCTTT. It is translated as CASSFLIAGVTFF.

The V and J genes are TRBV6-5 and TRBJ2-3, with no clear D. CDR1 MNHEY and CDR2 SVGAGI come from the germline V gene. The CDR3 is 12 amino acids. The V gene lost 8 bases and the J gene lost 4 bases, with 10 bases spanning the gap. DNA of the CDR3: TGTGCCAGCCACTCGCGCCCAGATACGCAGTATTTT. It codes for CASHSRPDTQYF.

The J gene is TRBJ2-1, the V gene TRBV27, with a weak D call TRBD1 (7 bases). The CDR3 spans 16 residues. V shed 0 bases and J shed 5 bases, with 14 bases lying between them. Germline V gives CDR1 MNHEY, CDR2 SMNVEV (reference sequence). CDR3: CASSLSWRGQHNEQFF. The CDR3, as DNA: TGTGCCAGCAGTTTATCGTGGAGGGGGCAGCACAATGAGCAGTTCTTC.

This chain joins TRBV19 and TRBJ2-1; 7 nucleotides line up with TRBD1. From germline, CDR1 is LNHDA and CDR2 SQIVND (reference sequence). This CDR3 is built from 15 residues. With V trimmed by 3 bases and J by 4 bases, 6 bases remained unmatched. The CDR3 DNA sequence: TGTGCCAGTAGTATCTTAGGGACAGCTTACAATGAGCAGTTCTTC. It yields the protein CASSILGTAYNEQFF.

This sequence joins TRBV7-8 and TRBJ1-1; D possibly corresponds to TRBD1 (6 bases). V lost 6 bases to trimming and J lost 0 bases, with 11 bases between them. The CDR3 extends over 14 amino acids. CDR1 is SGHVS and CDR2 is FQNEAQ in the germline V gene. The CDR3 reads CASSLGGLNTEAFF. CDR3 DNA: TGTGCCAGCAGTCTAGGGGGTTTGAACACTGAAGCTTTCTTT.

The V gene is TRBV27, the J gene TRBJ2-1; 7 bases map to TRBD2. The ends lost 6 bases at V and 8 bases at J; junction bases unmatched: 13. CDR1 is MNHEY, CDR2 SMNVEV, per germline (reference sequence). CDR3 length: 15 residues. The CDR3 is CASRLSDARGDEQFF. CDR3 coding DNA: TGTGCCAGCAGACTATCGGACGCCCGGGGGGATGAGCAGTTCTTC.

V gene TRBV16 combines with J gene TRBJ2-1; no definite D call. V lost 5 bases and J 0 bases, leaving 14 bases between the germline ends. This CDR3 is built from 16 residues. Per germline, CDR1 KGHSY and CDR2 FQNENV. The CDR3 sequence is CASSEIHLSSYNEQFF. The CDR3 bases are TGTGCCAGCAGCGAAATTCACCTGAGCTCCTACAATGAGCAGTTCTTC.

The chain has TRBV19 and TRBJ1-2, with 12 bases fitting TRBD1. Trimming took 4 bases from V and 7 from J; bases not matched to a gene: 7. The CDR3 contains 15 residues. Germline CDR1 reads LNHDA; CDR2 reads SQIVND (reference sequence). The CDR3 reads CASSTGTGGSGGYTF. The CDR3, as DNA: TGTGCCAGTAGTACAGGGACAGGGGGCTCGGGTGGCTACACCTTC. The full variable domain, rest sourced from reference TRBV19 and TRBJ1-2, is DGGITQSPKYLFRKEGQNVTLSCEQNLNHDAMYWYRQDPGQGLRLIYYSQIVNDFQKGDIAEGYSVSREKKESFPLTVTSAQKNPTAFYLCASSTGTGGSGGYTFGSGTRLTVV.

This chain joins TRBV10-1 and TRBJ2-2; tentatively, D is TRBD2 (5 bases). Trimming took off 6 bases at V and 5 bases at J, with 7 bases between the two ends. The V gene's germline CDR1 is WNHNN and CDR2 SYGVQD (reference sequence). The CDR3 is 12 residues long. The chain's CDR3 is CASREATGELFF. As DNA, the CDR3 is TGCGCCAGCAGGGAGGCGACCGGGGAGCTGTTTTTT.

The V call is TRBV9, the J call TRBJ2-1; 8 positions match TRBD2. This CDR3 comprises 14 residues. Germline V CDR1 and CDR2: SGDLS, YYNGEE. J gave up 8 bases and V 3 bases, and 7 bases lay outside the gene matches. The CDR3 nucleotides are TGTGCCAGCAGCGCCGGGACTAGTTGGCATGAGCAGTTCTTC. Translating it yields CASSAGTSWHEQFF.

The CDR3 sequence: CASSAWGGNEQFF. CDR3 nucleotides: TGTGCCAGCAGCGCCTGGGGGGGTAATGAGCAGTTCTTC. The chain joins TRBV9 to TRBJ2-1, with 7 bases that match TRBD2. Germline CDR1 is SGDLS and CDR2 is YYNGEE. CDR3 length: 13 amino acids. V was pared by 3 bases and J by 7 bases, with 4 bases of the junction left unmatched.

CDR3 sequence: CASSLFPEETQYF. The DNA for the CDR3 is TGTGCCAGCAGCTTATTCCCAGAAGAGACCCAGTACTTC. This chain connects TRBV7-9 to TRBJ2-5; the D is unclear. Germline values: CDR1 SEHNR, CDR2 FQNEAQ (reference sequence). This CDR3 comprises 13 residues. The ends were cut back, 2 bases at V and 3 bases at J, with 7 bases in the middle. Full variable domain (remainder filled in from reference TRBV7-9 and TRBJ2-5): DTGVSQNPRHKITKRGQNVTFRCDPISEHNRLYWYRQTLGQGPEFLTYFQNEAQLEKSRLLSDRFSAERPKGSFSTLEIQRTEQGDSAMYLCASSLFPEETQYFGPGTRLLVL.

This chain uses TRBV4-2 with TRBJ2-1; the match to TRBD2 covers 10 bases. This CDR3 region has 16 residues. V trimming: 0 bases; J trimming: 7 bases; junction bases outside the gene matches: 6. Per germline, CDR1 LGHNA and CDR2 YNFKEQ. The CDR3 loop is CASSQDLGSGGNEQFF. The CDR3 DNA reads TGTGCCAGCAGCCAAGATCTGGGTAGCGGGGGGAATGAGCAGTTCTTC.

The chain joins TRBV7-9 to TRBJ2-1; 9 bases line up with TRBD2. The CDR3 covers 12 residues. CDR1 and CDR2 from the germline V gene are SEHNR and FQNEAQ (reference sequence). V dropped 3 bases and J dropped 15; count of bases not matched to a gene: 6. Here the CDR3 DNA reads TGTGCCAGCAGCTTGGGTAGCGGGAGCACGTTCTTC. It yields the protein CASSLGSGSTFF. The entire variable domain, with the rest obtained from reference TRBV7-9 and TRBJ2-1, is as follows: DTGVSQNPRHKITKRGQNVTFRCDPISEHNRLYWYRQTLGQGPEFLTYFQNEAQLEKSRLLSDRFSAERPKGSFSTLEIQRTEQGDSAMYLCASSLGSGSTFFGPGTRLTVL.

The V call is TRBV12-5, the J call TRBJ2-1; D gene uncertain. Trimming left V 1 base short and J 7 bases short, with 8 bases between. Germline assignment: CDR1 LGHNT and CDR2 FRNRAP. The CDR3 has 13 amino acids. In nucleotides, the CDR3 is TGTGCTAGTGGTTTGGGAGGTTTGAATGAGCAGTTCTTC. Translating it yields CASGLGGLNEQFF. Looking up the rest from reference TRBV12-5 and TRBJ2-1 gives the full variable domain: DARVTQTPRHKVTEMGQEVTMRCQPILGHNTVFWYRQTMMQGLELLAYFRNRAPLDDSGMPKDRFSAEMPDATLATLKIQPSEPRDSAVYFCASGLGGLNEQFFGPGTRLTVL.

The CDR3 reads CAWSGYSDRGLYEQYF. CDR3 nucleotides: TGTGCCTGGAGCGGTTATTCGGACAGGGGGCTCTACGAGCAGTACTTC. The chain carries TRBV30 and TRBJ2-7; 11 positions agree with TRBD1. From germline, CDR1 is GTSNPN and CDR2 SVGIG (reference sequence). The CDR3 has 16 amino acids. Trimming removed 3 bases from V and 3 bases from J; junction bases left unmatched: 10.

The gene calls are TRBV2 and TRBJ2-3; the match to TRBD2 covers 12 bases. The CDR3 runs 20 residues. From germline, CDR1 is SNHLY and CDR2 FYNNEI. J was trimmed by 0 bases and V by 6 bases; bases with no gene match: 16. CDR3 sequence: CASSDTGLAGNPTSTDTQYF. The CDR3 coding sequence is TGTGCCAGCAGCGATACAGGACTAGCGGGAAATCCCACTAGCACAGATACGCAGTATTTT.

The V and J genes are TRBV7-9 and TRBJ1-1; 11 nucleotides agree with TRBD1. The germline V gene has CDR1 SEHNR and CDR2 FQNEAQ (reference sequence). V lost 4 bases and J lost 7; bases outside the gene matches: 20. The CDR3 is 19 residues long. DNA of the CDR3: TGTGCCAGCAGCTCCACCGGAGGACAGGGGGCGCAATCAAACGGTGAAGCTTTCTTT. This codes for CASSSTGGQGAQSNGEAFF.

The chain is built from TRBV5-1 and TRBJ2-2, with TRBD2 matching 8 bases. CDR3 length: 17 residues. Germline values: CDR1 SGHRS, CDR2 YFSETQ. V shed 1 base, J shed 2 bases, and the junction held 7 bases outside the gene matches. The CDR3 DNA is TGCGCCAGCAGCTTGCGAACGGGGGGGAGAAACACCGGGGAGCTGTTTTTT. It yields the protein CASSLRTGGRNTGELFF.

The gene calls are TRBV7-2 and TRBJ2-1, with 7 bases matching TRBD2. V was pared by 5 bases and J by 4 bases, with 11 bases of the junction left unmatched. The CDR3 extends over 16 amino acids. Germline assignment: CDR1 SGHTA and CDR2 FQGNSA. The CDR3 sequence: CASSPPGIGGYNEQFF. CDR3 coding DNA: TGTGCCAGCAGCCCCCCGGGTATCGGGGGGTACAATGAGCAGTTCTTC.

The chain links TRBV7-9 to TRBJ2-7; 9 bases map to TRBD2. Germline CDR1 and CDR2: SEHNR and FQNEAQ (reference sequence). After removal of 6 bases from V and 0 bases from J, the junction contained 9 bases not matched to a gene. This CDR3 region has 16 residues. In nucleotides, the CDR3 is TGTGCCAGCAGTTACAGCGGGGGGCGGAACTCCTACGAGCAGTACTTC. Its protein product is CASSYSGGRNSYEQYF.